This record covers a single T cell receptor (beta chain). Its antigen remains unidentified. The record has no base qualities; no much larger clone is one base away. The data are from a study of T cells after yellow fever vaccination (dated by TCRdb to about 2019). Looking at the study overall: The SMART-Seq v4 Ultra Low Input RNA kit was used to prepare libraries from fractions with low cell numbers. Bulk PBMC replicates and cell subsets were isolated from blood drawn at multiple timepoints before and after both primary and secondary immunization. The cohort comprised two healthy male donors, one aged 18 to 29 and one aged 30 to 40 years. To follow T-cell clones before and after primary and booster YFV17D yellow fever vaccination, bulk TCR alpha and beta repertoires were sequenced over time.

Here is what the overall study found, with its caveats: The secondary T-cell response was weaker than the primary response but faster, peaking on day 5 instead of day 15. After the booster, most of the clones that had expanded following primary vaccination were detected again (almost 98% of CD4 and 80% to 90% of CD8), which suggests that memory was broadly maintained. Computational filtering was required because FACS-sorted repertoires could contain abundant contaminating clonotypes from the bulk population. A small fraction of clonotypes showed up in both the CD4 and CD8 compartments, probably as a result of convergent recombination. Because the study included only a couple of donors, the extent to which the findings can be generalized is limited.

In the germline V gene, CDR1 corresponds to SGHTA and CDR2 to FQGNSA. The junction shows trimming of 1 base on V and 8 bases on J, plus 9 bases between the germline ends. The CDR3 sequence holds 13 residues, the cysteine and phenylalanine included. The CDR3 DNA has 39 bases and is translated from base 1. TCR cDNA was made using 5'RACE template switching, a step that added a universal primer site and unique molecular identifiers. cDNA synthesis was primed from both the TCR alpha and TCR beta constant segments. Library amplification involved two PCR steps, and the second step added sample barcodes and sequencing adapters. Sequencing of the libraries was done on either Illumina HiSeq 2500 (2x100 bp) or NovaSeq (2x150 bp). In the paper's pipeline: MIGEC was used to demultiplex reads and collapse the reads into UMI consensus sequences, and MiXCR was used for V(D)J alignment. Vaccine-responding clonotypes were defined with edgeR using replicate PBMC samples, requiring FDR below 0.01 and a log2 fold change above 5 up to day 15. Each bulk clonotype was labeled CD4 or CD8 based on which sequenced repertoire, CD4 or CD8, contained the clonotype at higher abundance. TCRdb applied fastp at Q25 and MiXCR to the public reads, then kept only in-frame beta chains. Each record represents a unique CDR3 protein, reported with the most common genes and DNA among its rows. TCRdb, not the original authors, processed these V and J calls. In all, the sample holds hundreds of thousands of distinct CDR3 sequences, and roughly 12% of those were seen once. The ten largest clones represent more than 12% of the sample.

This specimen's treatment or condition label, interpreted: live attenuated yellow fever vaccine strain. At each blood-draw timepoint, two biological replicates of bulk PBMCs were collected. PBMCs were isolated from peripheral blood using a standard Ficoll-Paque protocol. RNA was extracted with TriZol from bulk PBMCs, CD4 and CD8 fractions, and dextramer-positive and dextramer-negative fractions. The origin of this receptor is a man younger than 40 who received the YFV17D yellow fever vaccine. The chain couples TRBV7-2 to TRBJ2-1, with the D gene uncertain. The sample in question was PBMCs, obtained on the day of the yellow fever booster vaccination. The encoded CDR3 is CASSLGPVYEQFF. The DNA sequence is given as TGTGCCAGCAGCTTAGGTCCAGTATATGAGCAGTTCTTC.